Presented here are 18 T cell receptor beta chains from one specimen sequenced in a study of T-cell reconstitution after alpha-beta-depleted transplantation in children. TCRbeta library construction was performed incorporating unique molecular identifiers. One entry per CDR3 protein results from TCRdb running MiXCR on the PCR reads. The table shows about a million distinct CDR3 sequences, with around 30% occurring only once. The sample consisted of PBMCs, mostly from graft donor cells, taken 360 days after TCRalphabeta/CD19-depleted stem cell transplant. The receptors stem from a boy less than two years old who had a stem cell transplant for SCID, so the T cells may come from the graft donor.

The chain uses TRBV10-3 and TRBJ2-3, with TRBD2 matching over 14 bases. The CDR3 has 17 amino acids. Germline V gene data show CDR1 as ENHRY and CDR2 as SYGVKD. With 8 bases clipped from V and 2 bases from J, the junction kept 9 bases outside the gene matches. The DNA for the CDR3 is TGTGCCATCCAGCCGGGACTAGCGGGGGCCTACACAGATACGCAGTATTTT. Translated, it gives CAIQPGLAGAYTDTQYF.

The rearrangement uses TRBV6-2 or TRBV6-3 and TRBJ1-5, with D perhaps TRBD1 (6 bases). Germline V lookup: CDR1 MNHEY, CDR2 SVGEGT. This CDR3 has 16 amino acids. V lost 5 bases to trimming and J lost 1 base, with 15 bases between them. The CDR3 is CASSLQGSRSNQPQHF. DNA for the CDR3: TGTGCCAGCAGTCTGCAGGGGTCTCGGAGCAATCAGCCCCAGCATTTT.

This clonotype was recorded a few times. The chain couples TRBV10-3 to TRBJ2-7; no clear D gene. V lost 4 bases and J 0 bases, leaving 4 bases between the germline ends. The CDR3 runs to 12 residues. Per germline, CDR1 ENHRY and CDR2 SYGVKD. In DNA, the CDR3 is TGTGCCATCAGTGGGAGCTCCTACGAGCAGTACTTC. Its translation is CAISGSSYEQYF.

This clonotype was detected only a few times. The V gene is TRBV4-3, the J gene TRBJ2-1; D gene unclear. The CDR3 covers 19 residues. Per germline, CDR1 LGHNA and CDR2 YSLEER. V lost 0 bases and J 0 bases, leaving 18 bases between the germline ends. This CDR3 is CASSQERPRGRSSYNEQFF. The CDR3 DNA sequence: TGCGCCAGCAGCCAAGAAAGACCGCGAGGCAGGAGCTCCTACAATGAGCAGTTCTTC.

The chain joins TRBV12-3 or TRBV12-4 to TRBJ2-7; D is unclear. Trimming stripped 7 bases from V and 7 bases from J, with 20 bases between. The CDR3 is 14 amino acids. The CDR3 DNA reads as TGTGCCAGCACCCGAGGTTTGACGTCGAATGAGCAGTACTTC. This sequence encodes CASTRGLTSNEQYF.

This clonotype occurred a few times. The chain has TRBV2 and TRBJ2-1; TRBD1 matches 8 bases. This CDR3 is built from 12 residues. Germline V gene data show CDR1 as SNHLY and CDR2 as FYNNEI. Germline trimming cut 8 bases from V and 6 bases from J; bases unmatched to any gene: 3. The CDR3 loop reads CASPGQGNEQFF. In DNA, the CDR3 is TGTGCCAGCCCAGGACAGGGCAATGAGCAGTTCTTC.

This clonotype was counted many times. V usage is TRBV7-9 and J usage is TRBJ2-1, with 8 nucleotides matching TRBD1. The germline gives CDR1 SEHNR, CDR2 FQNEAQ (reference sequence). The CDR3 contains 14 residues. Unmatched junction bases numbered 6, after V lost 5 bases and J lost 6 bases. CDR3 nucleotides: TGTGCCAGCAGCCGGCCCGACAGGGGCAATGAGCAGTTCTTC. Its translation is CASSRPDRGNEQFF.

The chain couples TRBV5-5 to TRBJ1-4; the match to TRBD1 covers 10 bases. Trimming cost V 4 bases and J 8 bases; bases outside gene matches: 11. Germline lookup yields CDR1 SGHKS and CDR2 YYEKEE (reference sequence). The CDR3 covers 16 residues. The chain's CDR3 is CASSGTGEEHSEKLFF. DNA for the CDR3: TGTGCCAGCAGCGGGACAGGGGAAGAGCATTCGGAAAAACTGTTTTTT.

The sample holds a few counts of this clonotype. V and J are TRBV7-2 and TRBJ1-1, with a weak D call TRBD1 (5 bases). The ends were cut back, 3 bases at V and 5 bases at J, with 16 bases in the middle. This CDR3 has 15 amino acids. Germline CDR1 reads SGHTA; CDR2 reads FQGNSA. The CDR3 DNA reads as TGTGCCAGCAGCTTCCCGGTGGGGGGTCGAACTGAAGCTTTCTTT. It yields the protein CASSFPVGGRTEAFF.

The sample holds a few counts of this clonotype. The chain's CDR3 is CASRPSGTGGVTEAFF. The CDR3 DNA follows: TGTGCCAGCAGGCCCTCTGGCACAGGAGGCGTAACTGAAGCTTTCTTT. The chain combines TRBV4-2 with TRBJ1-1; D perhaps matches TRBD1 (5 bases). In germline, CDR1 is LGHNA, CDR2 YNFKEQ. The V end was cut by 6 bases, the J end by 5 bases, with 22 bases between. The CDR3 has 16 amino acids.

V and J are TRBV3-1 and TRBJ2-6, with 7 positions matching TRBD2. The trim removed 1 base at V and 1 base at J, leaving 10 bases unmatched. Germline V gives CDR1 LGHDT, CDR2 YNNKEL (reference sequence). The CDR3 spans 19 residues. In DNA, the CDR3 is TGTGCCAGCAGCCAAGTGAGGGGAGGGGTGGGATCTGGGGCCAACGTCCTGACTTTC. Protein sequence: CASSQVRGGVGSGANVLTF.

This clonotype appeared a few times. This chain uses TRBV6-2 or TRBV6-3 with TRBJ1-1; D remains unclear. The V end lost 6 bases, the J end lost 0 bases, and 14 bases lay between the germline ends. Germline assignment: CDR1 MNHEY and CDR2 SVGEGT. This CDR3 spans 15 amino acids. CDR3 loop: CASRRRLELNTEAFF. CDR3 nucleotides: TGTGCCAGCAGACGAAGACTTGAATTGAACACTGAAGCTTTCTTT.

This clonotype has just a few counts. The chain has TRBV5-1 and TRBJ2-3, with TRBD1 matching 8 bases. This CDR3 contains 15 residues. The germline V gene has CDR1 SGHRS and CDR2 YFSETQ. V trimming: 2 bases; J trimming: 5 bases; junction bases outside the gene matches: 7. The CDR3 DNA follows: TGCGCCAGCAGCTTTTACAGGGGGACGGGAGATACGCAGTATTTT. Protein product: CASSFYRGTGDTQYF.

This clonotype was seen only a few times. The chain joins TRBV10-3 to TRBJ2-7; 7 nucleotides line up with TRBD1. Germline-derived CDR1 and CDR2 are ENHRY and SYGVKD. The CDR3 totals 14 residues. V gave up 5 bases and J gave up 3 bases; unmatched junction bases: 7. The CDR3 protein is CAISTGTAIYEQYF. The DNA of the CDR3 is TGTGCCATCAGTACCGGGACAGCCATCTACGAGCAGTACTTC.

The chain uses TRBV3-1 and TRBJ2-7; D gene uncertain. Germline V CDR1 and CDR2: LGHDT, YNNKEL (reference sequence). V was cut by 1 base and J by 6 bases, with 7 bases left in between. CDR3 length: 12 amino acids. The DNA of the CDR3 is TGTGCCAGCAGCCAAGGAAAAAGCGAGCAGTACTTC. Protein product: CASSQGKSEQYF.

For this clonotype: A much larger clone differs from this one at a single base, so this may be a read error. V and J are TRBV6-5 and TRBJ2-5, with D possibly being TRBD1 (5 bases). There are 17 residues in the CDR3. Germline V gene data show CDR1 as MNHEY and CDR2 as SVGAGI. The CDR3 DNA reads as TGTGCCAGCAGCTACAGTATGAGTTTGGGGCTCCAAGAGGCCCAGTACTTC. It specifies CASSYSMSLGLQEAQYF.

The rearrangement joins TRBV7-2 to TRBJ2-5; 9 positions match TRBD2. Germline CDR1 and CDR2: SGHTA and FQGNSA. The CDR3 loop spans 16 amino acids. The junction had 8 bases not matched to a gene; V was cut back by 1 base and J by 5 bases. The DNA for the CDR3 is TGTGCCAGCAGCTTAGATGGGCGGGGGGGCATGGAGACCCAGTACTTC. This codes for CASSLDGRGGMETQYF.

The chain employs TRBV10-3 and TRBJ2-2; no firm D call. The CDR3 loop spans 16 amino acids. Trimming removed 3 bases at V and 6 bases at J, with 17 bases between. Per germline, CDR1 ENHRY and CDR2 SYGVKD. The CDR3 nucleotides are TGTGCCATCAGTGATGCTATAATCCGTCGCGCCGGGGAGCTGTTTTTT. This translates into CAISDAIIRRAGELFF.